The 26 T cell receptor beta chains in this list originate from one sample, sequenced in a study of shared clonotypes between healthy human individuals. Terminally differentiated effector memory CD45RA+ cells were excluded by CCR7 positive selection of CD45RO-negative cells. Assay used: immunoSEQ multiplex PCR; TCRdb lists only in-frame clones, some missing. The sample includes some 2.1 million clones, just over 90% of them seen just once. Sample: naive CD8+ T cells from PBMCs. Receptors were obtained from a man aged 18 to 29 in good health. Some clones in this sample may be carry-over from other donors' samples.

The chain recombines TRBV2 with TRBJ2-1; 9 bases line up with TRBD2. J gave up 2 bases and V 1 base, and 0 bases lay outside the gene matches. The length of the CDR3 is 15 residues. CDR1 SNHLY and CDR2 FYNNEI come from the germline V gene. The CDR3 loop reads CASSEGTSAYNEQFF. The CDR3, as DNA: TGTGCCAGCAGTGAAGGGACTAGCGCCTACAATGAGCAGTTCTTC. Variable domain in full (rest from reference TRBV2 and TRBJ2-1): EPEVTQTPSHQVTQMGQEVILRCVPISNHLYFYWYRQILGQKVEFLVSFYNNEISEKSEIFDDQFSVERPDGSNFTLKIRSTKLEDSAMYFCASSEGTSAYNEQFFGPGTRLTVL.

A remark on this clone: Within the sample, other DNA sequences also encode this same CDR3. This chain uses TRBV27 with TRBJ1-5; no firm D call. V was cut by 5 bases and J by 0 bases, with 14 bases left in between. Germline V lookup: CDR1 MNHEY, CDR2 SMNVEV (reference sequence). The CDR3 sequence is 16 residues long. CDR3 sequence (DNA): TGTGCCAGCAGTAGGTCCGCAGGAGATAGCAATCAGCCCCAGCATTTT. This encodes CASSRSAGDSNQPQHF.

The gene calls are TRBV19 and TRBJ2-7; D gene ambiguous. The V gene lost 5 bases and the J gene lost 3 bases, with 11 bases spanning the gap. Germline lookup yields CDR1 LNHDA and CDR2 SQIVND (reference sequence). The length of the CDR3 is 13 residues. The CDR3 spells CASSPRIGYEQYF. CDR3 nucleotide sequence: TGTGCCAGTAGTCCTCGGATCGGCTACGAGCAGTACTTC.

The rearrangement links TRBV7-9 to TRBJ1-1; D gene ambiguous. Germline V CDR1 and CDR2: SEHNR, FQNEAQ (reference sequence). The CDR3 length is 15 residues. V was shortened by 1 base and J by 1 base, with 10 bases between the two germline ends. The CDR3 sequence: CASSLDTDGNTEAFF. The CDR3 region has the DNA TGTGCCAGCAGCTTAGATACAGACGGGAACACTGAAGCTTTCTTT.

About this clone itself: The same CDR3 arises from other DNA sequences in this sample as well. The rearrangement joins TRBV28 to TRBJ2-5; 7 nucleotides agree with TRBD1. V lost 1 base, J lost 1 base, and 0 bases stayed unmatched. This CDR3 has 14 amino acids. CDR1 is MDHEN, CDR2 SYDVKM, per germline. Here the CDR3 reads CASSLYRGQETQYF. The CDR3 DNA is TGTGCCAGCAGTTTATACAGGGGCCAAGAGACCCAGTACTTC.

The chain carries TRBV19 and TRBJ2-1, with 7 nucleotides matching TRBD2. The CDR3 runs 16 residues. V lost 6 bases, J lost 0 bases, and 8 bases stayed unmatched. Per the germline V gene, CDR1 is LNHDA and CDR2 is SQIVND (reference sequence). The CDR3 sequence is CASSSPGGSSYNEQFF. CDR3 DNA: TGTGCCAGTAGCAGCCCCGGCGGGAGCTCCTACAATGAGCAGTTCTTC.

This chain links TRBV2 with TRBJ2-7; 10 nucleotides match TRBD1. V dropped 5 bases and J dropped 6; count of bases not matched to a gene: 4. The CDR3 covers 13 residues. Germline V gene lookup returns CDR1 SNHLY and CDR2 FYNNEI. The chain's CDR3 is CASSPGQGTEQYF. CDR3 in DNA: TGTGCCAGCAGTCCGGGACAGGGGACCGAGCAGTACTTC.

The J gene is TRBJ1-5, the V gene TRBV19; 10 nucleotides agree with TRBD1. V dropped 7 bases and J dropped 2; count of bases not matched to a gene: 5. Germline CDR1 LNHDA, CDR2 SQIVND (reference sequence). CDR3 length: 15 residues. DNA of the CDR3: TGTGCCAGTAATCCCGGGACAGGGGGCAATCAGCCCCAGCATTTT. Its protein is CASNPGTGGNQPQHF.

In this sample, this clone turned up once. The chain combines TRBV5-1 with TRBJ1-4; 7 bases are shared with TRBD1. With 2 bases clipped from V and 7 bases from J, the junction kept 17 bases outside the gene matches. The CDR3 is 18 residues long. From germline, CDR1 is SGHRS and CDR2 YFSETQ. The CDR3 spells CASSLDRDSGRSGEKLFF. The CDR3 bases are TGCGCCAGCAGCTTAGATAGGGACAGCGGCCGGTCGGGTGAAAAACTGTTTTTT.

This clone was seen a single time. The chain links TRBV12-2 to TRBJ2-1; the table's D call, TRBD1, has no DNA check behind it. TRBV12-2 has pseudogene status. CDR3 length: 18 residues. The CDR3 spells CASRLPLFAGFMENEQFF. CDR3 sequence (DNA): TGTGCAAGTCGCTTACCGCTTTTTGCAGGGTTCATGGAAAATGAGCAGTTCTTC.

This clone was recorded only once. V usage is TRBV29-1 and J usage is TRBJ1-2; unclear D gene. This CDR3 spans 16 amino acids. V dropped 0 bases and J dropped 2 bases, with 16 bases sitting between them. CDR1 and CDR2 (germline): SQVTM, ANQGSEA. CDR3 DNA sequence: TGCAGCGTTGAAGATCGCGGGAGACTACCGAACTATGGCTACACCTTC. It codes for CSVEDRGRLPNYGYTF.

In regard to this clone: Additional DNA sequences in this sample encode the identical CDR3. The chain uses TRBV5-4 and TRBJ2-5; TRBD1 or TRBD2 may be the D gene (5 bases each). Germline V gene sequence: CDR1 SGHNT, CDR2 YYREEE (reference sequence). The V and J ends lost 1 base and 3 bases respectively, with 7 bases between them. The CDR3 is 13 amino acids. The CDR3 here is CASSLRGEETQYF. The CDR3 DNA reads TGTGCCAGCAGCTTGCGAGGGGAAGAGACCCAGTACTTC.

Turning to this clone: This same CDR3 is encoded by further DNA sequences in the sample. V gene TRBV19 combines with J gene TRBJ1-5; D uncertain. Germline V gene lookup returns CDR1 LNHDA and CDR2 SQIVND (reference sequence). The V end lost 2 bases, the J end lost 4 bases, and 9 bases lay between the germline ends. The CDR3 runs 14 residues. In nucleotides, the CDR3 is TGTGCCAGTAGTATACGCTCGGGAAATCAGCCCCAGCATTTT. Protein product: CASSIRSGNQPQHF. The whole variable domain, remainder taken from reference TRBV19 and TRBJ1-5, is DGGITQSPKYLFRKEGQNVTLSCEQNLNHDAMYWYRQDPGQGLRLIYYSQIVNDFQKGDIAEGYSVSREKKESFPLTVTSAQKNPTAFYLCASSIRSGNQPQHFGDGTRLSIL.

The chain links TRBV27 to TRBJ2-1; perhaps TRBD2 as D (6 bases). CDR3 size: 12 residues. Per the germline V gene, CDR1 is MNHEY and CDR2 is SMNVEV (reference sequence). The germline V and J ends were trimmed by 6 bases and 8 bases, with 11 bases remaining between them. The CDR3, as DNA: TGTGCCAGCAGGGCTAGCGAACATGAGCAGTTCTTC. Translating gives CASRASEHEQFF.

The CDR3 loop reads CSVVDVRSSYEQYF. CDR3 DNA sequence: TGCAGCGTTGTAGACGTCAGAAGCTCCTACGAGCAGTACTTC. The V and J genes are TRBV29-1 and TRBJ2-7, with no clear D. This CDR3 spans 14 amino acids. V shed 4 bases and J shed 0 bases, with 13 bases lying between them. The germline gives CDR1 SQVTM, CDR2 ANQGSEA.

The CDR3 sequence is CASSSDRVGKNIQYF. DNA for the CDR3: TGTGCCAGCAGCTCGGACAGGGTGGGCAAAAACATTCAGTACTTC. This chain joins TRBV9 and TRBJ2-4; 8 bases are shared with TRBD1. This CDR3 is built from 15 residues. The germline V gene has CDR1 SGDLS and CDR2 YYNGEE. The V and J ends lost 4 bases and 3 bases, in that order; junction bases with no gene match: 6. The full variable domain, its missing parts supplied by reference TRBV9 and TRBJ2-4, is DSGVTQTPKHLITATGQRVTLRCSPRSGDLSVYWYQQSLDQGLQFLIQYYNGEERAKGNILERFSAQQFPDLHSELNLSSLELGDSALYFCASSSDRVGKNIQYFGAGTRLSVL.

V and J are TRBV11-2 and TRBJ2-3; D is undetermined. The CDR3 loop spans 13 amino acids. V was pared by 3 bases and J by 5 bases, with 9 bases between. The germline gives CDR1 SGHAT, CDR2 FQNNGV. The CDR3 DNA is TGTGCCAGCAGCTTTACCCCGAGAGATACGCAGTATTTT. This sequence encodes CASSFTPRDTQYF.

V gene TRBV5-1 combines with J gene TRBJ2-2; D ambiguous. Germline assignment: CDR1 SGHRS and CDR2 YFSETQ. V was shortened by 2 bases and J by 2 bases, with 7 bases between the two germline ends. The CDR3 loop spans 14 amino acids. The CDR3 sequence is CASSLDSNTGELFF. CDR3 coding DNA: TGCGCCAGCAGCTTAGACTCCAACACCGGGGAGCTGTTTTTT.

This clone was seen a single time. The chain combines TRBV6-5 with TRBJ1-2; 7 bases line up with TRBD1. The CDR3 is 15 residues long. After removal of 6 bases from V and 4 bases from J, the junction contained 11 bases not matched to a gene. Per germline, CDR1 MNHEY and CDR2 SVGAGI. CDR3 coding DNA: TGTGCCAGCAGCCTCCGGGACAGTATTTTCTATGGCTACACCTTC. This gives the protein CASSLRDSIFYGYTF.

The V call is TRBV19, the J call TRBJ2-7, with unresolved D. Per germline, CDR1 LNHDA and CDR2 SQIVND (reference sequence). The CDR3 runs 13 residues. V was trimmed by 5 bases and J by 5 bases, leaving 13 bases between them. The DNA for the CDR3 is TGTGCCAGTAGTTTACGGACGTCCGACGAGCAGTACTTC. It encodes CASSLRTSDEQYF.

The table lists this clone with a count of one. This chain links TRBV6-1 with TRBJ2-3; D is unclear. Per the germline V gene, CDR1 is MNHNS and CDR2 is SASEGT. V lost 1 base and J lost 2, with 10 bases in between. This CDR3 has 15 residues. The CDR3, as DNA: TGTGCCAGCAGTGAAGGGTGGGCATTCACAGATACGCAGTATTTT. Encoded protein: CASSEGWAFTDTQYF.

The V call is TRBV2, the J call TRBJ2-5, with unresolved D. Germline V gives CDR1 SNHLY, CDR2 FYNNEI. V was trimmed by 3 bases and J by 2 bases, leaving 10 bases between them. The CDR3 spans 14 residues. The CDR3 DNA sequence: TGTGCCAGCAGTGAGGGCAGGAAACAAGAGACCCAGTACTTC. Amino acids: CASSEGRKQETQYF.

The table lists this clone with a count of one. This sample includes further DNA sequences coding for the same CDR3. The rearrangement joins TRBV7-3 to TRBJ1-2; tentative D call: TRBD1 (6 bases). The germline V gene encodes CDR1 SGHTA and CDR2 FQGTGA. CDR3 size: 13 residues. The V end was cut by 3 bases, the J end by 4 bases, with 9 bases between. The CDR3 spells CASSLGGRYGYTF. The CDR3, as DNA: TGTGCCAGCAGCTTGGGGGGGCGCTATGGCTACACCTTC.

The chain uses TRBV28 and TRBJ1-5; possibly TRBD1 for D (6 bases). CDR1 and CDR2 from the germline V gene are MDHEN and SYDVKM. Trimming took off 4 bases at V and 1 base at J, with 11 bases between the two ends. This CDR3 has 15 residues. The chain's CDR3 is CASSSRGISNQPQHF. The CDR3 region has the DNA TGTGCCAGCAGTTCGAGGGGGATAAGCAATCAGCCCCAGCATTTT.

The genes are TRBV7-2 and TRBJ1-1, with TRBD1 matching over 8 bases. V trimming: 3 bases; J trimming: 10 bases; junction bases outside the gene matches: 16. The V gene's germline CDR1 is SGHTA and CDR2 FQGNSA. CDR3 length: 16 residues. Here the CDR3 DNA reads TGTGCCAGCAGCTTTGGACAGGGACTTCAGGGGACGCGAGCTTTCTTT. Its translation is CASSFGQGLQGTRAFF.

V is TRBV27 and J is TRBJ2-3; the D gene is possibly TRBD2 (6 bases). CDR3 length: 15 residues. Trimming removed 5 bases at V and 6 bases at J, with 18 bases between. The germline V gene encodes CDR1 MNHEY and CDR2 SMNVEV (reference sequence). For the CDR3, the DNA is TGTGCCAGCAGTCTAGCGACACGCCCCGGGGATACGCAGTATTTT. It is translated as CASSLATRPGDTQYF.